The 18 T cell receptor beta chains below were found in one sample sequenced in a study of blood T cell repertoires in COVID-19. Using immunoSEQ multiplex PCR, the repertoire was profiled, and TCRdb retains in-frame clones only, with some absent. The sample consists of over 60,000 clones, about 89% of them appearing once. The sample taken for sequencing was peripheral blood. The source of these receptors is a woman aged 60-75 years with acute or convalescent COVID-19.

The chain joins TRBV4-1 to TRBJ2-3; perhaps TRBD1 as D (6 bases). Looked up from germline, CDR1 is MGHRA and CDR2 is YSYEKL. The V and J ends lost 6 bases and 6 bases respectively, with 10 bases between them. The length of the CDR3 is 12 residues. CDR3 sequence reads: CASRATGDTQYF. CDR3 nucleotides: TGCGCCAGCAGAGCAACAGGGGATACGCAGTATTTT.

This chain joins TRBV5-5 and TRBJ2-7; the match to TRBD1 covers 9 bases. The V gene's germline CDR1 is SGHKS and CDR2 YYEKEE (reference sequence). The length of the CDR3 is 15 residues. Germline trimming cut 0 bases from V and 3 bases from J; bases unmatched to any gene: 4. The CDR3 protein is CASSLVLDRGYEQYF. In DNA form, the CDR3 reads TGTGCCAGCAGCTTGGTACTGGACAGGGGCTACGAGCAGTACTTC.

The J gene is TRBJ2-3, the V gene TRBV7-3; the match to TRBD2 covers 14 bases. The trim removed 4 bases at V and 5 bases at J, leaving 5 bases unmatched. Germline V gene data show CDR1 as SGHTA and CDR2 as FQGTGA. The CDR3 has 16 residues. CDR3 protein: CASSSTSGGARDTQYF. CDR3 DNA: TGTGCCAGCAGCTCGACTAGCGGGGGGGCCAGAGATACGCAGTATTTT.

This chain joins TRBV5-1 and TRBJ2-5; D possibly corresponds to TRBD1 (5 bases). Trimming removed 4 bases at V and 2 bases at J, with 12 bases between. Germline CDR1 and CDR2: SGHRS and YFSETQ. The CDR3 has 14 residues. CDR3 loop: CASSRGGSQETQYF. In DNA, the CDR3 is TGCGCCAGCAGCAGGGGTGGCAGTCAAGAGACCCAGTACTTC.

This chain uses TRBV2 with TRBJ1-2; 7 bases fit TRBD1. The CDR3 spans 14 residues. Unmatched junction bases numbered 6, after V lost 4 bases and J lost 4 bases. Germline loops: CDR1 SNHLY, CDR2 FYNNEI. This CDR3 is CASSGLGTAYGYTF. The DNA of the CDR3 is TGTGCCAGCAGTGGGCTAGGGACAGCCTATGGCTACACCTTC.

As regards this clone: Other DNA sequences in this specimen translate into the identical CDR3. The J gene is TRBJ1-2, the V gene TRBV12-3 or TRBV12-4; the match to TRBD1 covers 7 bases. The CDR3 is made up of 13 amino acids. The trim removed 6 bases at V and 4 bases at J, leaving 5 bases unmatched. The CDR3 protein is CASSPDRSYGYTF. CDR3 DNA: TGTGCCAGCAGCCCGGACAGGTCCTATGGCTACACCTTC.

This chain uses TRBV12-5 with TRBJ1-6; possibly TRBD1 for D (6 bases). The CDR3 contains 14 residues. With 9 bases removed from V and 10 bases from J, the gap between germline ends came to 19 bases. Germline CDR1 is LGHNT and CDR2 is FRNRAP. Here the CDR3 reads CASAPQGETSPLHF. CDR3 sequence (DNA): TGTGCTAGCGCGCCACAGGGAGAGACGTCACCCCTCCACTTT.

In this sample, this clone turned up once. DNA of the CDR3: TGTGCCAGCAGTTTGGCAGGGGGTGGCAATCAGCCCCAGCATTTT. Translated, it gives CASSLAGGGNQPQHF. This chain connects TRBV27 to TRBJ1-5; 7 nucleotides line up with TRBD1. The germline gives CDR1 MNHEY, CDR2 SMNVEV (reference sequence). This CDR3 has 15 residues. J lost 2 bases, V lost 3 bases, and 4 bases had no gene match.

The CDR3 sequence: CASSVQGTGEQYF. The CDR3 coding sequence is TGTGCCAGTAGCGTACAGGGTACGGGCGAGCAGTACTTC. The gene calls are TRBV19 and TRBJ2-7; possible D gene TRBD1, 6 bases. The germline V and J ends were trimmed by 6 bases and 6 bases, with 15 bases remaining between them. The CDR3 is 13 amino acids. Germline V CDR1 and CDR2: LNHDA, SQIVND (reference sequence).

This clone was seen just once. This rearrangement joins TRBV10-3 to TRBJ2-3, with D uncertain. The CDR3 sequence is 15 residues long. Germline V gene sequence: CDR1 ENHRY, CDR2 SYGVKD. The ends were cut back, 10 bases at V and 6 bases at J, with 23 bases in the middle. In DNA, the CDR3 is TGTGCCACCTCCGAGGCCAATCCCAGCCGGGATACGCAGTATTTT. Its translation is CATSEANPSRDTQYF.

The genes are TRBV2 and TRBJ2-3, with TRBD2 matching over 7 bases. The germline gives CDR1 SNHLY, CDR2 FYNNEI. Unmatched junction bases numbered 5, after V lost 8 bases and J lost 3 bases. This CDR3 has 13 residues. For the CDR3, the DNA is TGTGCCAGCTCGCTAGCGGTAACAGATACGCAGTATTTT. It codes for CASSLAVTDTQYF.

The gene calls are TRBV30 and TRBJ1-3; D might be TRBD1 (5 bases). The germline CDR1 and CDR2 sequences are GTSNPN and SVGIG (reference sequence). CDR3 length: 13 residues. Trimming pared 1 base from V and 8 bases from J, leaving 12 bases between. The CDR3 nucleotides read TGTGCCTGGAGTGCCAGGGTAGGATACACCATATATTTT. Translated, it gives CAWSARVGYTIYF.

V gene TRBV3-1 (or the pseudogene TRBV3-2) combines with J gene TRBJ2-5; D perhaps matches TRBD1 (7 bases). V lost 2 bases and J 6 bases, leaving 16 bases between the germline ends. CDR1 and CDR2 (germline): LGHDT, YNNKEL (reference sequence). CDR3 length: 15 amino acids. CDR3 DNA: TGTGCCAGCAGCCAAATGATGGCAGGGGGGCAGACCCAGTACTTC. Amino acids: CASSQMMAGGQTQYF.

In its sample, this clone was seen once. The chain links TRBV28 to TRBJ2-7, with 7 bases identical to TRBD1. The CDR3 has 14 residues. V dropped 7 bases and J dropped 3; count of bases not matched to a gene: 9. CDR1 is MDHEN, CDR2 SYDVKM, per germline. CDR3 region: CASTVGQRRYEQYF. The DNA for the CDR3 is TGTGCCAGCACCGTGGGACAGAGACGCTACGAGCAGTACTTC.

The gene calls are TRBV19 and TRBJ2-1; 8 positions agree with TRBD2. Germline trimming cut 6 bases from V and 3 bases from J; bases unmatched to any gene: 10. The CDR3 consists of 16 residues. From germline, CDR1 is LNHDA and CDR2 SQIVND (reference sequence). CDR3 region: CASSGPGLGYYNEQFF. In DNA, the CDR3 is TGTGCCAGTAGCGGGCCGGGACTAGGTTACTACAATGAGCAGTTCTTC.

The CDR3 nucleotides read TGCGCCAGCAGTGAGAGGGGAAACTATGGCTACACCTTC. Protein sequence: CASSERGNYGYTF. The rearrangement uses TRBV10-1 and TRBJ1-2; D is possibly TRBD1 (5 bases). V gave up 2 bases and J gave up 2 bases, with 6 bases separating them. In germline, CDR1 is WNHNN, CDR2 SYGVQD (reference sequence). There are 13 residues in the CDR3.

The CDR3: CASSRTGDGTDTQYF. The CDR3 DNA is TGTGCCAGCAGCAGGACAGGGGACGGCACAGATACGCAGTATTTT. The chain carries TRBV5-4 and TRBJ2-3; the match to TRBD1 covers 9 bases. Germline trimming cut 4 bases from V and 1 base from J; bases unmatched to any gene: 4. The CDR3 spans 15 residues. Looked up from germline, CDR1 is SGHNT and CDR2 is YYREEE (reference sequence). The full variable domain, its missing parts supplied by reference TRBV5-4 and TRBJ2-3, is ETGVTQSPTHLIKTRGQQVTLRCSSQSGHNTVSWYQQALGQGPQFIFQYYREEENGRGNFPPRFSGLQFPNYSSELNVNALELDDSALYLCASSRTGDGTDTQYFGPGTRLTVL.

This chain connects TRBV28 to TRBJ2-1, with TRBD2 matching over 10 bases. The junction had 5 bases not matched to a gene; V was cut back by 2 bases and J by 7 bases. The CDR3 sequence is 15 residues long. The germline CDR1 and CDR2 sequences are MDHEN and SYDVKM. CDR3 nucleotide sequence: TGTGCCAGCAGTTTAAAGCGGGGGGGCCGTAATGAGCAGTTCTTC. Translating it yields CASSLKRGGRNEQFF.